Reported below is one T cell receptor beta chain. The antigen is unknown. The data belong to a study of OX40 agonist ivuxolimab in advanced cancers. Study-wide context: The study gave patients intravenous ivuxolimab at 0.01 to 10 mg/kg every 2 weeks.

Using immunoSEQ multiplex PCR, the repertoire was profiled, and TCRdb retains in-frame clones only, with some absent. The sample consists of roughly 88,000 clones, about 90% of them appearing once. With 3 bases removed from V and 5 bases from J, the gap between germline ends came to 7 bases. Germline V CDR1 and CDR2: SGHAT, FQDESV (reference sequence). This CDR3 is built from 12 residues. Findings of the study overall: On average, a greater number of expanded clones characterised CD8+ T cells relative to CD4+.

V gene TRBV11-1 combines with J gene TRBJ2-5; D gene uncertain. The TCR comes from an adult with an advanced solid tumor such as melanoma, head and neck, liver or kidney cancer. The sample in question was CD4+ or CD8+ T cells sorted from blood, obtained in a trial of the OX40 agonist ivuxolimab. Here the CDR3 reads CASSFDFETQYF. In DNA form, the CDR3 reads TGTGCCAGCAGCTTCGACTTTGAGACCCAGTACTTC.